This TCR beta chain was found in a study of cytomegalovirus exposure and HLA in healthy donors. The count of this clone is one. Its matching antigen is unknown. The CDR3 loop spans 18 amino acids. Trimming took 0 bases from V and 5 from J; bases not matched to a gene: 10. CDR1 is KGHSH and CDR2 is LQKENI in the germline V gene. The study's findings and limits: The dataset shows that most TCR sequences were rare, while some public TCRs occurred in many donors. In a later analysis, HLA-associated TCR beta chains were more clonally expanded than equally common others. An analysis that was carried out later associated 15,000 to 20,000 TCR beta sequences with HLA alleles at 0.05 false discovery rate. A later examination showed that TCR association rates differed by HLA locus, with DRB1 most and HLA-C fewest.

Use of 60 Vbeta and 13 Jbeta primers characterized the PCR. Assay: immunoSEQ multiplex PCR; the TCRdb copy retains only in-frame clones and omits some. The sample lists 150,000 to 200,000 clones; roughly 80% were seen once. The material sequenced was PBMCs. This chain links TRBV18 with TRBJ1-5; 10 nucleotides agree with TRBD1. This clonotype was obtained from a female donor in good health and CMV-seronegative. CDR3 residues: CASSPPSTGQGYYQPQHF. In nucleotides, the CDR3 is TGTGCCAGCTCACCACCGTCGACGGGACAGGGGTATTATCAGCCCCAGCATTTT.